The 28 T cell receptor beta chains listed next were all sequenced from one sample in a study of T cells after yellow fever vaccination. TCRdb re-analysed the 5' RACE reads in MiXCR, keeping a single row per CDR3 protein. Of approximately 260,000 distinct CDR3 sequences listed, around 5.2% are singletons. Material: CD4+ T cells sorted from PBMCs, obtained on the day of the yellow fever booster vaccination. Receptors originate from a man aged 18 to 29 who received the YFV17D yellow fever vaccine.

This clonotype has at least ten counts. This rearrangement joins TRBV15 to TRBJ2-1; TRBD1 matches 9 bases. This CDR3 is 16 amino acids long. Germline loops: CDR1 LNHNV, CDR2 YYDKDF (reference sequence). With 0 bases clipped from V and 7 bases from J, the junction kept 7 bases outside the gene matches. Written as DNA, the CDR3 is TGTGCCACCAGCAGAGATCCTACAGGGGGCAAGAATGAGCAGTTCTTC. It specifies CATSRDPTGGKNEQFF.

This clonotype was seen only a few times. V gene TRBV10-1 combines with J gene TRBJ1-5; D unclear. This CDR3 contains 14 residues. CDR1 and CDR2 from the germline V gene are WNHNN and SYGVQD (reference sequence). Trimming shortened V by 3 bases and J by 5 bases, and 11 bases separated the two germline ends. DNA of the CDR3: TGCGCCAGCAGTGACTCAGGACGGGATCAGCCCCAGCATTTT. It specifies CASSDSGRDQPQHF.

This clonotype appeared many times. The V call is TRBV5-1, the J call TRBJ2-1; possibly TRBD2 for D (6 bases). V lost 3 bases and J 4 bases, leaving 8 bases between the germline ends. The CDR3 spans 13 residues. Germline CDR1 is SGHRS and CDR2 is YFSETQ. The CDR3 DNA follows: TGCGCCAGCAGCTCGGGGACTTACAATGAGCAGTTCTTC. Protein product: CASSSGTYNEQFF.

J is TRBJ2-5 and V is TRBV6-2 or TRBV6-3; D uncertain. Germline V gene lookup returns CDR1 MNHEY and CDR2 SVGEGT. The CDR3 consists of 11 residues. V was cut by 2 bases and J by 5 bases, with 3 bases left in between. CDR3 in amino acids: CASSYAETQYF. In nucleotides, the CDR3 is TGTGCCAGCAGTTACGCGGAGACCCAGTACTTC.

This sequence joins TRBV10-2 and TRBJ1-5; D ambiguous. CDR3 length equals 14 residues. Per the germline V gene, CDR1 is WSHSY and CDR2 is SAAADI. Trimming took 2 bases from V and 4 from J, leaving 9 bases between them. For the CDR3, the DNA is TGCGCCAGCAGTGAGAGTCACCTTAATCAGCCCCAGCATTTT. Amino acid sequence: CASSESHLNQPQHF.

In this sample, this clonotype turned up many times. The chain recombines TRBV12-3 or TRBV12-4 with TRBJ2-2; TRBD1 or TRBD2 may be the D gene (5 bases each). The V end lost 9 bases, the J end lost 6 bases, and 8 bases lay between the germline ends. This CDR3 region has 11 residues. This CDR3 reads CASRGAGELFF. The CDR3 DNA reads as TGTGCCAGTCGAGGGGCCGGGGAGCTGTTTTTT.

The gene calls are TRBV12-3 or TRBV12-4 and TRBJ2-3; 7 nucleotides agree with TRBD1. The CDR3 consists of 13 residues. V lost 6 bases, J lost 6 bases, and 6 bases stayed unmatched. The CDR3 reads CASRLTGRDTQYF. The CDR3 region has the DNA TGTGCCAGCAGGCTGACAGGGCGGGATACGCAGTATTTT.

This clonotype was observed a few times. The chain has TRBV5-1 and TRBJ1-1; D not certain. The V end lost 4 bases, the J end lost 1 base, and 11 bases lay between the germline ends. Germline V gene sequence: CDR1 SGHRS, CDR2 YFSETQ. CDR3 length equals 14 residues. The CDR3: CASSRGPRNTEAFF. The CDR3 DNA reads TGCGCCAGCAGCCGAGGACCGCGGAACACTGAAGCTTTCTTT.

CDR3 bases: TGCGCCAGCAGCCATGACAGGGGGCCCTACGAGCAGTACTTC. Its protein product is CASSHDRGPYEQYF. The gene calls are TRBV5-1 and TRBJ2-7; TRBD1 aligns across 10 bases. Germline loops: CDR1 SGHRS, CDR2 YFSETQ. Trimming removed 4 bases from V and 2 bases from J; junction bases left unmatched: 3. CDR3 length: 14 residues.

The V gene is TRBV29-1, the J gene TRBJ2-7; D possibly corresponds to TRBD2 (6 bases). Germline CDR1 and CDR2: SQVTM and ANQGSEA. This CDR3 is 12 amino acids long. Trimming took off 4 bases at V and 3 bases at J, with 10 bases between the two ends. This CDR3 reads CSVGAGNYEQYF. The CDR3 nucleotides are TGCAGCGTTGGGGCGGGGAACTACGAGCAGTACTTC.

This clonotype appeared many times. The V gene is TRBV12-3 or TRBV12-4, the J gene TRBJ2-5; 10 bases fit TRBD2. V was clipped by 1 base and J by 1 base; unmatched bases: 6. This CDR3 is built from 17 residues. The CDR3 region is CASSLGNSGGLQETQYF. The CDR3 DNA reads as TGTGCCAGCAGTTTAGGGAATAGCGGGGGGCTCCAAGAGACCCAGTACTTC.

CDR3 DNA sequence: TGTGCCAGCAGCTTCCGGGGAAGGGCGGGCTACGAGCAGTACTTC. It yields the protein CASSFRGRAGYEQYF. This rearrangement joins TRBV7-2 to TRBJ2-7; D is perhaps TRBD2 (5 bases). This CDR3 has 15 amino acids. Germline V CDR1 and CDR2: SGHTA, FQGNSA. With 3 bases removed from V and 3 bases from J, the gap between germline ends came to 15 bases.

There are a few counts of this clonotype. This sequence joins TRBV19 and TRBJ2-3; D tentatively fits TRBD1 or TRBD2 (5 bases each). Germline-derived CDR1 and CDR2 are LNHDA and SQIVND (reference sequence). The CDR3 covers 16 residues. V lost 9 bases to trimming and J lost 1 base, with 20 bases between them. The CDR3 loop reads CASAPGAGWGTDTQYF. The DNA of the CDR3 is TGTGCCAGCGCACCCGGGGCAGGGTGGGGCACAGATACGCAGTATTTT.

The chain employs TRBV18 and TRBJ2-7; no clear D gene. V was clipped by 0 bases and J by 5 bases, with 11 bases between them. The germline V gene has CDR1 KGHSH and CDR2 LQKENI. The CDR3 is 14 amino acids. The CDR3 reads CASSPPVRRDEQYF. The CDR3 coding sequence is TGTGCCAGCTCACCACCGGTCAGAAGGGACGAGCAGTACTTC. The variable domain in full, completed from reference TRBV18 and TRBJ2-7, reads NAGVMQNPRHLVRRRGQEARLRCSPMKGHSHVYWYRQLPEEGLKFMVYLQKENIIDESGMPKERFSAEFPKEGPSILRIQQVVRGDSAAYFCASSPPVRRDEQYFGPGTRLTVT.

This clonotype was seen many times. The gene calls are TRBV11-2 and TRBJ2-1; 8 positions agree with TRBD1. Germline CDR1 is SGHAT and CDR2 is FQNNGV. The V gene end was trimmed by 5 bases and the J gene end by 3 bases; junction bases not matched to a gene: 21. The CDR3 runs 20 residues. CDR3: CASSPSLWQGAIRNYNEQFF. CDR3 nucleotide sequence: TGTGCCAGCAGCCCGAGCCTTTGGCAGGGGGCGATCCGGAACTACAATGAGCAGTTCTTC. Based on the CDR3 plus reference TRBV11-2 and TRBJ2-1, the full variable domain is EAGVAQSPRYKIIEKRQSVAFWCNPISGHATLYWYQQILGQGPKLLIQFQNNGVVDDSQLPKDRFSAERLKGVDSTLKIQPAKLEDSAVYLCASSPSLWQGAIRNYNEQFFGPGTRLTVL.

This clonotype was observed a handful of times. The chain links TRBV7-9 to TRBJ2-5; possible D gene TRBD1, 6 bases. V was cut by 1 base and J by 4 bases, with 19 bases left in between. This CDR3 contains 17 residues. CDR1 and CDR2 from the germline V gene are SEHNR and FQNEAQ (reference sequence). CDR3 sequence reads: CASSLERRQGSRETQYF. The DNA for the CDR3 is TGTGCCAGCAGCTTAGAAAGACGGCAGGGGAGTCGAGAGACCCAGTACTTC.

The sample holds a few counts of this clonotype. The chain is built from TRBV5-1 and TRBJ1-1; D is possibly TRBD1 (6 bases). V gave up 7 bases and J gave up 3 bases, with 16 bases separating them. Germline V gene sequence: CDR1 SGHRS, CDR2 YFSETQ. This CDR3 has 14 residues. CDR3 coding DNA: TGCGCCAGCCGGCAGGGGCCCGATCACACTGAAGCTTTCTTT. This sequence encodes CASRQGPDHTEAFF. Full variable domain (remainder filled in from reference TRBV5-1 and TRBJ1-1): KAGVTQTPRYLIKTRGQQVTLSCSPISGHRSVSWYQQTPGQGLQFLFEYFSETQRNKGNFPGRFSGRQFSNSRSEMNVSTLELGDSALYLCASRQGPDHTEAFFGQGTRLTVV.

This clonotype was seen only a few times. J is TRBJ2-5 and V is TRBV18, with a tentative D call TRBD2 (5 bases). In germline, CDR1 is KGHSH, CDR2 LQKENI. The CDR3 runs to 14 residues. Between the trimmed V and J ends, which lost 3 bases and 5 bases, there was a span of 13 bases. The CDR3 loop is CASSPTAVEETQYF. Here the CDR3 DNA reads TGTGCCAGCTCACCCACAGCGGTGGAGGAGACCCAGTACTTC.

The table lists this clonotype with many counts. The V and J genes are TRBV14 and TRBJ2-1; D remains ambiguous. The germline gives CDR1 SGHDN, CDR2 FVKESK. V lost 1 base and J lost 15, with 16 bases in between. The CDR3 has 13 residues. The CDR3 is CASSQGYVIPAFF. CDR3 DNA: TGTGCCAGCAGCCAAGGTTACGTCATCCCTGCGTTCTTC.

The rearrangement joins TRBV12-5 to TRBJ1-6, with 10 nucleotides matching TRBD1. V lost 3 bases, J lost 10 bases, and 6 bases stayed unmatched. Germline V gene sequence: CDR1 LGHNT, CDR2 FRNRAP. This CDR3 region has 15 residues. Written as DNA, the CDR3 is TGTGCTAGTGGTTTAGGACAGGGGGATGGGTCACCCCTCCACTTT. This gives the protein CASGLGQGDGSPLHF.

In its sample, this clonotype was seen a few times. This chain links TRBV18 with TRBJ2-2, with 13 bases aligning to TRBD2. Germline V gene lookup returns CDR1 KGHSH and CDR2 LQKENI. This CDR3 is 16 amino acids long. V shed 2 bases, J shed 3 bases, and the junction held 0 bases outside the gene matches. The CDR3: CASSPGLAGDTGELFF. For the CDR3, the DNA is TGTGCCAGCTCACCAGGACTAGCGGGGGACACCGGGGAGCTGTTTTTT.

This chain connects TRBV4-1 to TRBJ2-5, with TRBD1 identical over 8 bases. Looked up from germline, CDR1 is MGHRA and CDR2 is YSYEKL. V trimming: 8 bases; J trimming: 4 bases; junction bases outside the gene matches: 6. The CDR3 loop spans 13 amino acids. The CDR3 DNA is TGCGCCAGCGGACAGGGCGGCTTAGAGACCCAGTACTTC. Translated: CASGQGGLETQYF.

This clonotype occurred many times. The rearrangement joins TRBV4-1 to TRBJ2-3, with D maybe TRBD1 (5 bases). The CDR3 totals 16 residues. Germline CDR1 reads MGHRA; CDR2 reads YSYEKL. Trimming removed 4 bases from V and 5 bases from J, with 19 bases in between. The CDR3 region has the DNA TGCGCCAGCAGCCCCAGGGAAGGACCCCCCGGAGATACGCAGTATTTT. This translates into CASSPREGPPGDTQYF.

This clonotype was seen many times. Here the CDR3 reads CASRLTLWDYNEQFF. The CDR3 DNA reads TGCGCCAGCCGCCTGACTCTGTGGGACTACAATGAGCAGTTCTTC. The chain combines TRBV5-1 with TRBJ2-1, with D unclear. Germline lookup yields CDR1 SGHRS and CDR2 YFSETQ. The CDR3 is 15 residues long. V shed 7 bases and J shed 3 bases, with 17 bases lying between them.

The rearrangement uses TRBV18 and TRBJ2-1, with 10 bases identical to TRBD1. Germline V gene data show CDR1 as KGHSH and CDR2 as LQKENI. CDR3 size: 15 residues. V lost 3 bases and J lost 5; bases outside the gene matches: 4. CDR3 bases: TGTGCCAGCTCACCCGGGACAGGGGAGCACAATGAGCAGTTCTTC. Its protein product is CASSPGTGEHNEQFF.

This clonotype came up a few times. This chain links TRBV30 with TRBJ1-2, with a weak D call TRBD1 (5 bases). V was trimmed by 3 bases and J by 7 bases, leaving 12 bases between them. This CDR3 has 12 amino acids. The V gene's germline CDR1 is GTSNPN and CDR2 SVGIG (reference sequence). The CDR3 bases are TGTGCCTGGAGAAGGGGTACGGGTGGCTACACCTTC. It yields the protein CAWRRGTGGYTF.

CDR3 sequence reads: CASSYSYGGNYEQYV. In nucleotides, the CDR3 is TGTGCCAGCAGTTACTCATATGGAGGGAACTACGAGCAGTACGTC. V usage is TRBV6-5 and J usage is TRBJ2-7; tentative D call: TRBD2 (6 bases). V was clipped by 0 bases and J by 3 bases, with 12 bases between them. CDR3 length: 15 residues. Per germline, CDR1 MNHEY and CDR2 SVGAGI.

This clonotype showed up just a few times. The chain joins TRBV29-1 to TRBJ1-3; perhaps TRBD1 as D (5 bases). Germline V CDR1 and CDR2: SQVTM, ANQGSEA. This CDR3 contains 14 residues. Trimming pared 4 bases from V and 0 bases from J, leaving 10 bases between. The CDR3 bases are TGCAGCGTTGCAACAGGTACCTCTGGAAACACCATATATTTT. Translated: CSVATGTSGNTIYF.